These 11 T cell receptor beta chains share one sample of origin, sequenced in a study of PD-1 blockade in classical Hodgkin lymphoma. The method was immunoSEQ multiplex PCR; TCRdb's version includes in-frame clones alone and lacks a portion of them. Among tens of thousands of clones listed, approximately 91% were seen once. Time point indicated: newly diagnosed, previously untreated cHL patient sample. The sample taken for sequencing was peripheral blood mononuclear cells (PBMCs). The receptors derive from a human donor with classical Hodgkin lymphoma.

V usage is TRBV6-6 and J usage is TRBJ1-2, with 9 bases aligning to TRBD1. The ends lost 5 bases at V and 7 bases at J; junction bases unmatched: 5. CDR1 is MNHNY and CDR2 is SVGAGI in the germline V gene (reference sequence). There are 13 residues in the CDR3. Here the CDR3 DNA reads TGTGCCAGCAGTATCGGGACAGGGCCTGGCTACACCTTC. It yields the protein CASSIGTGPGYTF.

This clone has only a few counts. The gene calls are TRBV27 and TRBJ2-2, with unresolved D. Germline V gene data show CDR1 as MNHEY and CDR2 as SMNVEV (reference sequence). With 5 bases removed from V and 5 bases from J, the gap between germline ends came to 15 bases. The CDR3 loop spans 15 amino acids. The CDR3 here is CASSPNGQVTGELFF. The CDR3 nucleotides are TGTGCCAGCAGTCCAAATGGGCAGGTGACCGGGGAGCTGTTTTTT.

V usage is TRBV27 and J usage is TRBJ2-3; TRBD2 matches at 10 bases. V lost 5 bases to trimming and J lost 5 bases; unmatched junction nucleotides: 4. The germline CDR1 and CDR2 sequences are MNHEY and SMNVEV (reference sequence). CDR3 length: 14 residues. DNA of the CDR3: TGTGCCAGCAGTGAGTTAGCGGGAGGAGATACGCAGTATTTT. Protein product: CASSELAGGDTQYF.

The rearrangement joins TRBV29-1 to TRBJ2-3; TRBD1 matches at 9 bases. CDR1 is SQVTM and CDR2 is ANQGSEA in the germline V gene. CDR3 length equals 15 residues. After removal of 6 bases from V and 6 bases from J, the junction contained 13 bases not matched to a gene. The DNA of the CDR3 is TGCAGCGTGAATGGCGGGACAGGGCCCTGGGATACGCAGTATTTT. It encodes CSVNGGTGPWDTQYF.

The V call is TRBV7-9, the J call TRBJ2-7; 7 nucleotides align to TRBD2. The ends lost 8 bases at V and 2 bases at J; junction bases unmatched: 6. The germline V gene has CDR1 SEHNR and CDR2 FQNEAQ (reference sequence). CDR3 length: 13 amino acids. This CDR3 reads CASGGAGTYEQYF. CDR3 coding DNA: TGTGCCAGCGGGGGAGCGGGAACCTACGAGCAGTACTTC.

Here the CDR3 reads CASSLVRERGYGYTF. CDR3 nucleotide sequence: TGTGCCAGCAGCTTAGTGCGCGAAAGGGGCTATGGCTACACCTTC. This sequence joins TRBV11-2 and TRBJ1-2, with D tentatively TRBD1 (5 bases). Germline V gene lookup returns CDR1 SGHAT and CDR2 FQNNGV. Trimming shortened V by 1 base and J by 4 bases, and 13 bases separated the two germline ends. CDR3 length equals 15 residues.

This clone was observed a handful of times. This chain links TRBV6-5 with TRBJ2-5; 10 bases are a match to TRBD1. CDR1 MNHEY and CDR2 SVGAGI come from the germline V gene. This CDR3 is 14 amino acids long. The ends lost 5 bases at V and 5 bases at J; junction bases unmatched: 5. The CDR3 DNA is TGTGCCAGCAGTACCCCGGGACAGGGGGAGACCCAGTACTTC. Encoded protein: CASSTPGQGETQYF.

This clone was observed a few times. The CDR3 is CASSLRDTPQYF. CDR3 nucleotide sequence: TGTGCCAGCAGCTTAAGAGACACACCCCAGTACTTC. The chain couples TRBV5-4 to TRBJ2-5; unclear D gene. V lost 2 bases and J lost 9, with 11 bases in between. Germline V gives CDR1 SGHNT, CDR2 YYREEE (reference sequence). This CDR3 contains 12 residues.

This chain uses TRBV19 with TRBJ2-3, with TRBD2 as a possible D gene (6 bases). Trimming stripped 3 bases from V and 2 bases from J, with 9 bases between. Germline V gene lookup returns CDR1 LNHDA and CDR2 SQIVND (reference sequence). The CDR3 has 14 residues. CDR3 nucleotides: TGTGCCAGTAGTATGTCGGGAGACACAGATACGCAGTATTTT. Encoded protein: CASSMSGDTDTQYF. Combining the CDR3 with reference TRBV19 and TRBJ2-3 gives the whole variable domain DGGITQSPKYLFRKEGQNVTLSCEQNLNHDAMYWYRQDPGQGLRLIYYSQIVNDFQKGDIAEGYSVSREKKESFPLTVTSAQKNPTAFYLCASSMSGDTDTQYFGPGTRLTVL.

V and J are TRBV18 and TRBJ1-2; D possibly corresponds to TRBD1 (5 bases). The CDR3 totals 15 residues. Trimming removed 4 bases from V and 6 bases from J, with 18 bases in between. CDR1 KGHSH and CDR2 LQKENI come from the germline V gene. Written as DNA, the CDR3 is TGTGCCAGCTCACTCTCGACTGCGGGGGAGAATGGCTACACCTTC. Protein product: CASSLSTAGENGYTF.

The gene calls are TRBV18 and TRBJ2-4, with D tentatively TRBD1 (6 bases). The CDR3 totals 16 residues. Looked up from germline, CDR1 is KGHSH and CDR2 is LQKENI. Trimming cost V 0 bases and J 3 bases, with 12 bases left between them. DNA of the CDR3: TGTGCCAGCTCACCACCTGTAGGACAGAACAAAAACATTCAGTACTTC. Its protein is CASSPPVGQNKNIQYF.